This TCR beta chain came from a study of brain T cells in children with intractable seizures. The study, taken as a whole, reports: Viral specificity was inferred only from CDR3 similarity; HCMV serostatus was unknown.

Repertoires were generated with immunoSEQ multiplex PCR, while TCRdb's copy carries only in-frame clones and drops some. Of 340,000 or so clones listed, 93% were seen once; the top ten hold under 7%. The time point here: blood from clinic visit 5 months post-surgery; TSC patient then seizure free. V was cut by 11 bases and J by 4 bases, with 11 bases left in between. CDR3 length equals 12 residues. CDR1 and CDR2 from the germline V gene are SEHNR and FQNEAQ (reference sequence). This clone has only a few counts. Its antigen is currently unknown. The sample in question was peripheral blood, obtained 4 to 5 months after surgery. This sequence joins TRBV7-9 and TRBJ2-2; D not certain. The TCR originated in a boy in the first two years of life with tuberous sclerosis and intractable seizures. This chain's CDR3 is CAGRRGTGELFF. Written as DNA, the CDR3 is TGTGCCGGAAGACGAGGCACCGGGGAGCTGTTTTTT.